The rows below give T cell receptor beta chains drawn from one sample of a study of beta chain features in type 1 diabetes. Assay: immunoSEQ multiplex PCR; the TCRdb copy retains only in-frame clones and omits some. This repertoire shows roughly 250,000 clones, 9.6% found once; its top ten account for 0.034%. The sample taken for sequencing was naive CD4+ T cells from blood. The receptors were gathered from a woman between 18 and 29 years old in good health. The conserved cysteine and the conserved F or W are not part of the CDR3 here. Each record gives: V gene, CDR3 length, CDR3 protein.

V gene: TRBV6-1; CDR3 length: 10; CDR3 protein: ASSSTGQPQH
V gene: TRBV15; CDR3 length: 13; CDR3 protein: ATSPDSSGSEEQY
V gene: TRBV6-1; CDR3 length: 16; CDR3 protein: ASGAGTGTFRSWEKLF
V gene: TRBV2; CDR3 length: 13; CDR3 protein: ASQREQGDNQPQH
V gene: TRBV13; CDR3 length: 12; CDR3 protein: ASSLARGPYEQY
V gene: TRBV7-9; CDR3 length: 11; CDR3 protein: ASSLEGTGEAF
V gene: TRBV7-6; CDR3 length: 12; CDR3 protein: ASTLTAGDTEAF
V gene: TRBV9; CDR3 length: 12; CDR3 protein: ASSPQTGAYGYT
V gene: TRBV27; CDR3 length: 13; CDR3 protein: ASSARREGGSELF
V gene: TRBV4-1; CDR3 length: 15; CDR3 protein: ASSQDSQASQGTEAF
V gene: TRBV30; CDR3 length: 12; CDR3 protein: AWSVSRSGNTIY
V gene: TRBV18; CDR3 length: 14; CDR3 protein: ASSLKTSGSWDEQF
V gene: TRBV10-2; CDR3 length: 11; CDR3 protein: ASSESRGTEAF
V gene: TRBV18; CDR3 length: 13; CDR3 protein: ASSPGTGEFNEQY
V gene: TRBV5-1; CDR3 length: 12; CDR3 protein: ASRGAVYQETQY
V gene: TRBV6-5; CDR3 length: 11; CDR3 protein: ASRVEGGYEQY
V gene: TRBV27; CDR3 length: 14; CDR3 protein: ASSPWTGLMNTEAF
V gene: TRBV12-5; CDR3 length: 12; CDR3 protein: ASGPGRGNQPQH
V gene: TRBV2; CDR3 length: 12; CDR3 protein: ASTVRGEGQPQH
V gene: TRBV28; CDR3 length: 15; CDR3 protein: ASSPSGQGQYQETQY
V gene: TRBV5-1; CDR3 length: 15; CDR3 protein: ASSLEPTGVVHQPQH
V gene: TRBV30; CDR3 length: 12; CDR3 protein: AWSNGWVFYGYT
V gene: TRBV5-1; CDR3 length: 13; CDR3 protein: ASSRNSGRSYEQY
V gene: TRBV29-1; CDR3 length: 11; CDR3 protein: SVEVGPNYGYT
V gene: TRBV30; CDR3 length: 13; CDR3 protein: AWSTRGDSTDTQY
V gene: TRBV7-2; CDR3 length: 14; CDR3 protein: ASSLDVYRGTSEAF
V gene: TRBV30; CDR3 length: 14; CDR3 protein: AWSVLGSQGLLRQY
V gene: TRBV13; CDR3 length: 17; CDR3 protein: ASSLGPVGAAVSGNTIY
V gene: TRBV19; CDR3 length: 11; CDR3 protein: ASSFLGKNIQY
V gene: TRBV14; CDR3 length: 10; CDR3 protein: ASSQAKRTQY
V gene: TRBV5-4; CDR3 length: 12; CDR3 protein: ATHQQGASYGYT
V gene: TRBV28; CDR3 length: 10; CDR3 protein: ASSLLIGGAF
V gene: TRBV6-1; CDR3 length: 12; CDR3 protein: ASSEAGQSRGYT
V gene: TRBV6-1; CDR3 length: 9; CDR3 protein: ASGQGGEQY
V gene: TRBV15; CDR3 length: 14; CDR3 protein: ATSRSRGTGLNGYT
V gene: TRBV28; CDR3 length: 12; CDR3 protein: ASSFETGQGEAF
V gene: TRBV30; CDR3 length: 17; CDR3 protein: AWSPRVPAGGAHKNIQY
V gene: TRBV9; CDR3 length: 13; CDR3 protein: ASSVAGASGTEAF
V gene: TRBV7-9; CDR3 length: 11; CDR3 protein: ASSSPRGLRAF
V gene: TRBV5-1; CDR3 length: 12; CDR3 protein: ASSWTRQGNEQF
V gene: TRBV5-4; CDR3 length: 13; CDR3 protein: ASSSISGREHEQY
V gene: TRBV7-9; CDR3 length: 14; CDR3 protein: ASSLIVGRDTDTQY
V gene: TRBV5-1; CDR3 length: 13; CDR3 protein: ASSLWTGGGETQY
V gene: TRBV11-2; CDR3 length: 13; CDR3 protein: ASSLQGQAGTEAF
V gene: TRBV10-3; CDR3 length: 10; CDR3 protein: ATGLADNEQF
V gene: TRBV27; CDR3 length: 14; CDR3 protein: ASSDPPGQGAYEQY
V gene: TRBV10-3; CDR3 length: 10; CDR3 protein: AISEQTDTQY